This TCR beta chain is from a study of CD8+ T cells in alopecia areata. Treatment described: oral pan-JAK inhibitor, 5-10 mg twice daily. Extracted RNA was reverse transcribed, and the resulting cDNA served as sequencing template. The table came from immunoSEQ multiplex PCR; TCRdb's copy has only in-frame clones and leaves some out. The sample carries about 64,000 clones, 40% to 55% recorded once. The sample here was CD8+ T cells sorted from blood, taken at approximately week 36, from a patient treated with tofacitinib. The clonotype comes from a human donor with alopecia areata.

The CDR3 DNA follows: TGTGCCAGCAGCTTACAAGGCGGGAGCAATCAGCCCCAGCATTTT. Its protein is CASSLQGGSNQPQHF. This chain connects TRBV7-9 to TRBJ1-5; no definite D call. The germline V gene encodes CDR1 SEHNR and CDR2 FQNEAQ (reference sequence). The V end lost 2 bases, the J end lost 1 base, and 9 bases lay between the germline ends. The CDR3 extends over 15 amino acids.